This T cell receptor (beta chain) derives from a study of cytomegalovirus exposure and HLA in healthy donors. V was clipped by 2 bases and J by 6 bases; unmatched bases: 6. Germline V gene data show CDR1 as LGHNA and CDR2 as YSLEER. This CDR3 has 15 amino acids. Vbeta (60) and Jbeta (13) primers were used in the PCR. Assay: immunoSEQ multiplex PCR; the TCRdb copy retains only in-frame clones and omits some. The table includes about 140,000 clones, 79% detected once. The sequenced sample consisted of PBMCs. The V and J genes are TRBV4-3 and TRBJ2-1, with TRBD1 identical over 8 bases. This clonotype was obtained from a female donor in good health and CMV-seronegative. The CDR3, as DNA: TGCGCCAGCAGCCAAAGCCCCACAGGGGGCAATGAGCAGTTCTTC. It specifies CASSQSPTGGNEQFF.